Following are 6 T cell receptor beta chains from one sample sequenced in a study of T cell repertoires in ileal Crohn's disease. The time point here: neoterminal ileum biopsy at postoperative endoscopy, about 6 months after surgery. Clones were sequenced by immunoSEQ multiplex PCR, and TCRdb holds only the in-frame ones, with some missing. The sample contains under 12,000 clones, around 70% of which appear only once. The specimen sequenced was ileal tissue. The receptors originated from an adult with Crohn's disease.

The V and J genes are TRBV5-8 and TRBJ2-1; TRBD2 agrees at 13 bases. The CDR3 extends over 15 amino acids. The V gene end was trimmed by 5 bases and the J gene end by 8 bases; junction bases not matched to a gene: 7. The germline V gene encodes CDR1 SGHTS and CDR2 YDEGEE. The CDR3 is CASSTRLAGGDEQFF. CDR3 nucleotides: TGTGCCAGCAGTACAAGACTAGCGGGAGGCGATGAGCAGTTCTTC.

The chain couples TRBV5-1 to TRBJ2-1; 9 bases are shared with TRBD1. The V gene end was trimmed by 4 bases and the J gene end by 8 bases; junction bases not matched to a gene: 7. This CDR3 spans 14 amino acids. In germline, CDR1 is SGHRS, CDR2 YFSETQ. The CDR3: CASSRGTGMDEQFF. In DNA form, the CDR3 reads TGCGCCAGCAGCCGCGGGACAGGGATGGATGAGCAGTTCTTC.

This chain joins TRBV25-1 and TRBJ2-7; 9 bases match TRBD1. J was trimmed by 5 bases and V by 5 bases; bases with no gene match: 10. The CDR3 is 15 residues long. The germline gives CDR1 MGHDK, CDR2 SYGVNS. CDR3 sequence: CASSPTRDREHEQYF. In DNA form, the CDR3 reads TGTGCCAGCAGTCCCACCCGGGACAGGGAGCACGAGCAGTACTTC.

The gene calls are TRBV4-3 and TRBJ1-2, with D perhaps matching TRBD1 (5 bases). The CDR3 covers 14 residues. Trimming removed 5 bases at V and 4 bases at J, with 14 bases between. Germline CDR1 and CDR2: LGHNA and YSLEER. The CDR3 DNA follows: TGCGCCAGCAGCGGGAACGGGCAGGGCTATGGCTACACCTTC. It codes for CASSGNGQGYGYTF.

This chain joins TRBV2 and TRBJ1-1; D not resolved. V was trimmed by 0 bases and J by 5 bases, leaving 16 bases between them. Germline V gives CDR1 SNHLY, CDR2 FYNNEI. This CDR3 contains 16 residues. CDR3 in DNA: TGTGCCAGCAGTGAAGCCATGGGCAGTGCCTGGACTGAAGCTTTCTTT. This codes for CASSEAMGSAWTEAFF.

The gene calls are TRBV5-1 and TRBJ1-1; 7 bases align to TRBD1. Trimming cost V 2 bases and J 1 base; bases outside gene matches: 5. CDR1 is SGHRS, CDR2 YFSETQ, per germline. CDR3 length: 15 residues. CDR3 sequence reads: CASSFTGTANTEAFF. Written as DNA, the CDR3 is TGCGCCAGCAGCTTTACCGGGACAGCGAACACTGAAGCTTTCTTT.